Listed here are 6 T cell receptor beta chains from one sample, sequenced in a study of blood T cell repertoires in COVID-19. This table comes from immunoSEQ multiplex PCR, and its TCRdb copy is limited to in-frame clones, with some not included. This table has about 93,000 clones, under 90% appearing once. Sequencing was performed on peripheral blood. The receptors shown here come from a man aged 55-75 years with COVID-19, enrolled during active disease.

The CDR3 DNA follows: TGCAGTGCTAGTGGCCTCCAGGTAGCGAGGAGCTCCTACGAGCAGTACTTC. This translates into CSASGLQVARSSYEQYF. V and J are TRBV20-1 and TRBJ2-7; the D gene is possibly TRBD2 (5 bases). This CDR3 has 17 residues. Per the germline V gene, CDR1 is DFQATT and CDR2 is SNEGSKA (reference sequence). V was shortened by 3 bases and J by 0 bases, with 21 bases between the two germline ends.

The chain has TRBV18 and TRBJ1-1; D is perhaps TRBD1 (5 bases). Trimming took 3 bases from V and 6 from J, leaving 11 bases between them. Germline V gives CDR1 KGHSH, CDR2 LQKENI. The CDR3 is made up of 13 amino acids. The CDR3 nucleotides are TGTGCCAGCTCACCTAACAGGAGCCCTGAAGCTTTCTTT. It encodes CASSPNRSPEAFF.

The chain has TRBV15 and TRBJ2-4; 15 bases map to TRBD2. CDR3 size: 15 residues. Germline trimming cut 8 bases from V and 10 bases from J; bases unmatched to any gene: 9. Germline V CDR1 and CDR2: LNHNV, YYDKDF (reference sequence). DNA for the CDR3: TGTGCCACCGGCCGGACTAGCGGGAGGGATCGGATTCAGTACTTC. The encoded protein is CATGRTSGRDRIQYF.

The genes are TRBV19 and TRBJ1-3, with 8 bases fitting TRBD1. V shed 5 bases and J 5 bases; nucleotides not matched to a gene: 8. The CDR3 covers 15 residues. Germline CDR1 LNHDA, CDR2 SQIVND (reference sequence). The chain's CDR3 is CASSPSDRGRNTIYF. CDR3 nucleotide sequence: TGTGCCAGTAGTCCGTCAGACAGGGGTCGAAACACCATATATTTT.

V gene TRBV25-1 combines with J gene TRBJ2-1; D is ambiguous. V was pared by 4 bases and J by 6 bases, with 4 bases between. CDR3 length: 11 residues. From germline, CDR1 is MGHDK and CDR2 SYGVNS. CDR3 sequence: CASSVFNEQFF. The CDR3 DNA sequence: TGTGCCAGCAGTGTCTTCAATGAGCAGTTCTTC.

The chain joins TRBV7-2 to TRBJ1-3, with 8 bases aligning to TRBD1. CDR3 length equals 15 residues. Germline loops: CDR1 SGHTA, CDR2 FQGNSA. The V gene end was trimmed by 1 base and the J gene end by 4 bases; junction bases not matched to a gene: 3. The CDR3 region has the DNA TGTGCCAGCAGCTTAGACAGGGGGAGCGGAAACACCATATATTTT. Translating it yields CASSLDRGSGNTIYF.